Shown below are 13 T cell receptor beta chains from a single sample sequenced in a study of T cell repertoires in cytomegalovirus infection. MiXCR, applied by TCRdb to the reads, yields one record per CDR3 protein. The profile shows about 400,000 distinct CDR3 sequences, 15% to 20% of them singletons. Sequenced material: PBMCs. Receptor source: a human donor in good health (CMV status not recorded). Some clones in this sample may be carry-over from other donors' samples.

The chain uses TRBV6-2 or TRBV6-3 and TRBJ1-3, with no clear D. Trimming shortened V by 6 bases and J by 0 bases, and 15 bases separated the two germline ends. The CDR3 runs 16 residues. Germline V gives CDR1 MNHEY, CDR2 SVGEGT. The CDR3 is CASSEGQPASGNTIYF. CDR3 DNA: TGTGCCAGCAGCGAAGGGCAGCCAGCCTCTGGAAACACCATATATTTT.

The sample holds a few counts of this clonotype. The chain carries TRBV28 and TRBJ2-5; 7 nucleotides align to TRBD1. The CDR3 runs to 17 residues. CDR1 is MDHEN and CDR2 is SYDVKM in the germline V gene. J lost 5 bases, V lost 8 bases, and 20 bases had no gene match. The DNA for the CDR3 is TGTGCCAGCCAAGTATTCGAGGGGGCGACCGTCAAGGAGACCCAGTACTTC. Translating gives CASQVFEGATVKETQYF.

This clonotype was seen ten or more times. The gene calls are TRBV7-2 and TRBJ2-3; D not certain. Trimming left V 6 bases short and J 1 base short, with 14 bases between. CDR1 is SGHTA, CDR2 FQGNSA, per germline. CDR3 length: 15 residues. The CDR3 sequence is CASSFTSRGTDTQYF. CDR3 bases: TGTGCCAGCAGTTTTACCAGCCGGGGCACAGATACGCAGTATTTT.

In this sample, this clonotype turned up many times. This chain joins TRBV7-9 and TRBJ2-7, with D maybe TRBD2 (6 bases). The CDR3 has 13 residues. V gave up 3 bases and J gave up 6 bases, with 12 bases separating them. The germline V gene encodes CDR1 SEHNR and CDR2 FQNEAQ (reference sequence). The CDR3 region is CASSFSGTLEQYF. CDR3 in DNA: TGTGCCAGCAGCTTCTCCGGGACTCTCGAGCAGTACTTC.

This clonotype was detected a few times. The rearrangement links TRBV14 to TRBJ2-1, with 7 bases lining up with TRBD2. CDR1 and CDR2 (germline): SGHDN, FVKESK. The junction had 2 bases not matched to a gene; V was cut back by 0 bases and J by 3 bases. The CDR3 covers 15 residues. Here the CDR3 DNA reads TGTGCCAGCAGCCAAGATTGGGGGGGCTACAATGAGCAGTTCTTC. This gives the protein CASSQDWGGYNEQFF.

The sample holds a few counts of this clonotype. The chain has TRBV2 and TRBJ2-5, with 10 nucleotides matching TRBD2. Germline V gene data show CDR1 as SNHLY and CDR2 as FYNNEI. The CDR3 runs 16 residues. After removal of 8 bases from V and 5 bases from J, the junction contained 14 bases not matched to a gene. CDR3 residues: CASVGLAAETGETQYF. CDR3 sequence (DNA): TGTGCCAGCGTCGGACTAGCGGCTGAGACGGGGGAGACCCAGTACTTC.

This clonotype has only a few counts. V and J are TRBV28 and TRBJ2-5; either TRBD1 or TRBD2 may fit D (6 bases each). CDR1 is MDHEN, CDR2 SYDVKM, per germline. The CDR3 runs 16 residues. With 3 bases removed from V and 5 bases from J, the gap between germline ends came to 19 bases. The chain's CDR3 is CASSFSPQRGAETQYF. In nucleotides, the CDR3 is TGTGCCAGCAGTTTTTCACCACAGAGGGGGGCGGAGACCCAGTACTTC.

This chain links TRBV6-2 or TRBV6-3 with TRBJ2-1; TRBD2 aligns across 10 bases. This CDR3 contains 15 residues. J lost 7 bases, V lost 6 bases, and 9 bases had no gene match. CDR1 is MNHEY, CDR2 SVGEGT, per germline. The CDR3 here is CASRPSGRSWNEQFF. The CDR3 DNA reads as TGTGCCAGCAGACCTAGCGGGAGAAGTTGGAATGAGCAGTTCTTC.

This clonotype was seen ten or more times. J is TRBJ2-3 and V is TRBV7-2; D is tentatively TRBD1 or TRBD2 (6 bases each). Trimming took off 2 bases at V and 5 bases at J, with 11 bases between the two ends. The CDR3 is 14 residues long. Germline lookup yields CDR1 SGHTA and CDR2 FQGNSA. CDR3 sequence: CASSLNRGVDTQYF. CDR3 DNA sequence: TGTGCCAGCAGCTTAAATAGGGGGGTAGATACGCAGTATTTT. Full variable domain (rest looked up from reference TRBV7-2 and TRBJ2-3): GAGVSQSPSNKVTEKGKDVELRCDPISGHTALYWYRQSLGQGLEFLIYFQGNSAPDKSGLPSDRFSAERTGGSVSTLTIQRTQQEDSAVYLCASSLNRGVDTQYFGPGTRLTVL.

The CDR3 protein is CASSPLAAGGVETQYF. In DNA form, the CDR3 reads TGTGCCAGCTCCCCCCTCGCAGCGGGAGGAGTAGAGACCCAGTACTTC. V gene TRBV27 combines with J gene TRBJ2-5, with 9 nucleotides matching TRBD2. V gave up 8 bases and J gave up 4 bases; unmatched junction bases: 14. The germline V gene encodes CDR1 MNHEY and CDR2 SMNVEV (reference sequence). The CDR3 length is 16 residues.

This clonotype was seen many times. The CDR3 DNA reads TGTGCCAGCAGCCGCCGGACCGCCCCCTCCTACGAGCAGTACTTC. Amino acids: CASSRRTAPSYEQYF. The J gene is TRBJ2-7, the V gene TRBV7-2; no reliable D call. Deletions cut 5 bases from V and 0 bases from J, with 14 bases between. Germline V gives CDR1 SGHTA, CDR2 FQGNSA. CDR3 length: 15 residues.

To note about this clonotype: Mismatch with germline at one junction end may stem from a read error. The J gene is TRBJ2-5, the V gene TRBV7-2; no clear D. The CDR3 has 12 amino acids. The germline CDR1 and CDR2 sequences are SGHTA and FQGNSA. In DNA form, the CDR3 reads TGTGCCAGCAGCCCTACGATAGAGACCCAGTGCTTC. Residues: CASSPTIETQCF.

This clonotype was found a few times. The rearrangement joins TRBV19 to TRBJ2-3; 8 bases line up with TRBD1. This CDR3 is built from 13 residues. The germline gives CDR1 LNHDA, CDR2 SQIVND (reference sequence). The CDR3, as DNA: TGTGCAACCGGACAGGGAGAAACAGATACGCAGTATTTT. This sequence encodes CATGQGETDTQYF.